The clone carrying this TCR beta chain was counted at least ten times. Its antigen is unidentified. The record originates from a study of T cells in Graves' hyperthyroidism and ophthalmopathy. Study observations and caveats: In the blood, most expanded thyroid clonotypes above 0.001 appeared as well.

V dropped 5 bases and J dropped 4 bases, with 9 bases sitting between them. The CDR3 totals 12 residues. Germline CDR1 reads SGHAT; CDR2 reads FQNNGV. Researchers took RNA transcripts and amplified the TCR beta CDR3 regions from them. The HTBI primer set drove a first-round RT-PCR of the TCR CDR3. MiXCR was run by TCRdb on the multiplex PCR reads, yielding one entry per CDR3 protein. The profile shows approximately 270,000 distinct CDR3 sequences, roughly 15% of them singletons. The V call is TRBV11-2, the J call TRBJ2-7; a possible D gene is TRBD1 (5 bases). Material for sequencing was blood. This receptor was identified in a woman aged 35 to 49 with Graves' hyperthyroidism that later progressed to Graves' ophthalmopathy. In DNA form, the CDR3 reads TGTGCCAGCAGCCACGCAGGGTACGAGCAGTACTTC. It yields the protein CASSHAGYEQYF.